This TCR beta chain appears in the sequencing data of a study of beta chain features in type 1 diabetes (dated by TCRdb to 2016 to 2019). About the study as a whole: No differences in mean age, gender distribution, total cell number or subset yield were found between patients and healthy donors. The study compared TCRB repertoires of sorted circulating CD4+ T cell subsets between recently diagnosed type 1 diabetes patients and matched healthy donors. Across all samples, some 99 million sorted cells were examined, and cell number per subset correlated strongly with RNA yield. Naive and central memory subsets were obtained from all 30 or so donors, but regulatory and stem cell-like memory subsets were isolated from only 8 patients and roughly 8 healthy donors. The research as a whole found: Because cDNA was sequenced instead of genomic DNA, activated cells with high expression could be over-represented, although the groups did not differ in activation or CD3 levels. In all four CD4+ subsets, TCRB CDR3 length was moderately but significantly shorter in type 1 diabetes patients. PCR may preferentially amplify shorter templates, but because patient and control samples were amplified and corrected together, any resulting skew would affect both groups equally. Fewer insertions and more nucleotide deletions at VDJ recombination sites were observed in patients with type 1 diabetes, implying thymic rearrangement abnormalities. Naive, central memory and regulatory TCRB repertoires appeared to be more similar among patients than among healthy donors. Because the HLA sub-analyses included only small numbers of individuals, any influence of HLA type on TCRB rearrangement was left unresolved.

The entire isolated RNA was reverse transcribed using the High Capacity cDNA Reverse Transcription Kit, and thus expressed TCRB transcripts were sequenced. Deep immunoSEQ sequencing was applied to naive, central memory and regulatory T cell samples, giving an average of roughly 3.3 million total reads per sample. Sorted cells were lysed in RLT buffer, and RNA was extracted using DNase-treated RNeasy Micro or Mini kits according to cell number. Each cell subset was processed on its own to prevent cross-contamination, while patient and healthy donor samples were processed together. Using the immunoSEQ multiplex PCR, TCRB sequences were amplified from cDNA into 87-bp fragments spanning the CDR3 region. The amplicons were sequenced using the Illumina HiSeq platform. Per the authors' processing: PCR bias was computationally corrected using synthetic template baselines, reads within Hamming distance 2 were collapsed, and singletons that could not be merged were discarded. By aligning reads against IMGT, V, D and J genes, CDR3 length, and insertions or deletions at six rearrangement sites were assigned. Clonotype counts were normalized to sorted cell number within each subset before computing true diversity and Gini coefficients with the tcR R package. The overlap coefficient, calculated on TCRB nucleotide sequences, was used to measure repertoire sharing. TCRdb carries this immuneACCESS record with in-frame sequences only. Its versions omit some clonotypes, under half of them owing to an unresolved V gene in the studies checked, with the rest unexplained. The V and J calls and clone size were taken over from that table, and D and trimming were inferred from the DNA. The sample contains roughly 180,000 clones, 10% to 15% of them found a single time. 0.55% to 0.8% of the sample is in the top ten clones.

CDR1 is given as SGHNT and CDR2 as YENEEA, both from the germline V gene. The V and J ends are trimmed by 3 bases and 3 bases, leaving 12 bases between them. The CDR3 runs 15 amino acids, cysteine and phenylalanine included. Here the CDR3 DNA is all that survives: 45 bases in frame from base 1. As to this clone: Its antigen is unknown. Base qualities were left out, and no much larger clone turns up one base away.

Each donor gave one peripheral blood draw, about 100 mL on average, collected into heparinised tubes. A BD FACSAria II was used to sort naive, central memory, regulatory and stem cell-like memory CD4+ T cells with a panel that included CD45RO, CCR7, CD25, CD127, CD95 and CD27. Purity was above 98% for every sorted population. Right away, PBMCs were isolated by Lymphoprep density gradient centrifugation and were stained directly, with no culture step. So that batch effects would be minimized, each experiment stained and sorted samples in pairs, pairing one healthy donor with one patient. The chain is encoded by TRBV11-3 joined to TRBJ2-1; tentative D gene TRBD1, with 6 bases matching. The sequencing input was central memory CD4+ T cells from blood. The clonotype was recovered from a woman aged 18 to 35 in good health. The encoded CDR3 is CASSFTGQIYNEQFF. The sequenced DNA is TGTGCCAGCAGCTTTACGGGACAAATCTACAATGAGCAGTTCTTC.